Below, 26 T cell receptor beta chains from the same sample are listed, as sequenced in a study of blood T cell repertoires in COVID-19 (dated by TCRdb to 2020 to 2021). The library was built by means of the immunoSEQ multiplex PCR assay. Entries here come from immuneACCESS through TCRdb and include only in-frame sequences with V and J called. Some clones fail to appear in such tables; in the studies checked, an unresolved V gene covers under half of the shortfall, and the cause of the remainder is unknown. This sample comprises some 210,000 clones, approximately 91% of them detected only once. Around 6.6% of the sample belongs to the ten largest clones. The sequencing sample was made of peripheral blood. The source of these receptors is a woman aged 40 to 49 who had recovered from COVID-19.

The V call is TRBV28, the J call TRBJ2-2; D is possibly TRBD2 (6 bases). Germline V gives CDR1 MDHEN, CDR2 SYDVKM. The CDR3 spans 18 residues. V dropped 0 bases and J dropped 5 bases, with 19 bases sitting between them. CDR3 sequence (DNA): TGTGCCAGCAGTTTATGGTCCGTAGCGAGAGGGAGGACCGGGGAGCTGTTTTTT. Translation gives CASSLWSVARGRTGELFF.

This chain uses TRBV28 with TRBJ2-7; TRBD1 aligns across 12 bases. This CDR3 comprises 14 residues. Germline assignment: CDR1 MDHEN and CDR2 SYDVKM. Trimming at V came to 4 bases and at J to 5 bases, leaving 3 bases not matched to a gene. This chain's CDR3 is CASSSGQGAHEQYF. DNA of the CDR3: TGTGCCAGCAGTTCGGGACAGGGGGCGCACGAGCAGTACTTC.

This sequence joins TRBV11-3 and TRBJ2-7, with 14 bases matching TRBD2. The trim removed 3 bases at V and 7 bases at J, leaving 5 bases unmatched. Germline CDR1 reads SGHNT; CDR2 reads YENEEA. The CDR3 loop spans 15 amino acids. The CDR3 region is CASSLGLAGAGEQYF. CDR3 DNA: TGTGCCAGCAGCTTGGGACTAGCGGGAGCGGGAGAGCAGTACTTC.

This clone was detected a few times. The chain employs TRBV29-1 and TRBJ1-1; D is perhaps TRBD1 (5 bases). This CDR3 is 15 amino acids long. Germline CDR1 is SQVTM and CDR2 is ANQGSEA. Trimming took off 0 bases at V and 5 bases at J, with 16 bases between the two ends. CDR3 loop: CSVEDLIRGKTEAFF. The DNA of the CDR3 is TGCAGCGTTGAAGATCTCATTCGGGGGAAGACTGAAGCTTTCTTT.

The chain joins TRBV11-3 to TRBJ2-1; 9 positions agree with TRBD1. Germline CDR1 and CDR2: SGHNT and YENEEA. The trim removed 2 bases at V and 5 bases at J, leaving 7 bases unmatched. The CDR3 has 16 residues. CDR3 protein: CASSLRGTGSHNEQFF. CDR3 DNA: TGTGCCAGCAGCTTAAGGGGGACAGGGTCTCACAATGAGCAGTTCTTC.

This clone was detected a few times. This chain connects TRBV19 to TRBJ2-2; D unclear. Germline CDR1 and CDR2: LNHDA and SQIVND (reference sequence). With 5 bases removed from V and 2 bases from J, the gap between germline ends came to 6 bases. This CDR3 region has 13 residues. This CDR3 is CASSLRNTGELFF. Written as DNA, the CDR3 is TGTGCCAGTAGTCTTAGAAACACCGGGGAGCTGTTTTTT.

The chain joins TRBV2 to TRBJ1-2, with unresolved D. The length of the CDR3 is 20 residues. V lost 0 bases, J lost 3 bases, and 26 bases lay in between. Germline values: CDR1 SNHLY, CDR2 FYNNEI. In nucleotides, the CDR3 is TGTGCCAGCAGTGAAGCGGGTGGTTGGAAACAGAGTATCACTGACTATGGCTACACCTTC. It is translated as CASSEAGGWKQSITDYGYTF.

The V and J genes are TRBV5-1 and TRBJ2-5; 9 bases are shared with TRBD2. Unmatched junction bases numbered 9, after V lost 1 base and J lost 2 bases. Germline CDR1 and CDR2: SGHRS and YFSETQ. This CDR3 has 17 amino acids. This chain's CDR3 is CASSLSLLAGNQETQYF. CDR3 sequence (DNA): TGCGCCAGCAGCTTGTCTCTTCTAGCGGGGAATCAAGAGACCCAGTACTTC.

The chain joins TRBV27 to TRBJ1-2; TRBD1 agrees at 8 bases. V lost 5 bases, J lost 3 bases, and 14 bases stayed unmatched. The CDR3 totals 17 residues. CDR1 and CDR2 (germline): MNHEY, SMNVEV (reference sequence). This CDR3 reads CASSPRTGPLVDYGYTF. Written as DNA, the CDR3 is TGTGCCAGCAGTCCGAGGACAGGGCCCTTGGTTGACTATGGCTACACCTTC.

In its sample, this clone was seen once. This chain connects TRBV9 to TRBJ2-2, with 10 bases lining up with TRBD1. Losses at the gene ends were 4 bases for V and 2 bases for J; bases not matched to a gene: 5. The germline V gene encodes CDR1 SGDLS and CDR2 YYNGEE. The CDR3 has 16 amino acids. The CDR3: CASSPRTGGNTGELFF. In nucleotides, the CDR3 is TGTGCCAGCAGCCCACGGACAGGGGGTAACACCGGGGAGCTGTTTTTT.

The gene calls are TRBV27 and TRBJ2-1; D not resolved. Looked up from germline, CDR1 is MNHEY and CDR2 is SMNVEV (reference sequence). Trimming removed 7 bases from V and 8 bases from J, with 9 bases in between. This CDR3 contains 11 residues. This chain's CDR3 is CASTGVDEQFF. The CDR3 DNA follows: TGTGCCAGCACGGGTGTCGATGAGCAGTTCTTC.

V and J are TRBV6-5 and TRBJ2-7; the D gene is possibly TRBD2 (5 bases). Germline lookup yields CDR1 MNHEY and CDR2 SVGAGI. This CDR3 is built from 15 residues. Trimming removed 2 bases from V and 7 bases from J, with 18 bases in between. The DNA for the CDR3 is TGTGCCAGCAGTTACGCCAAGGGAAGGACGGGGGAGCAGTACTTC. Encoded protein: CASSYAKGRTGEQYF.

The J gene is TRBJ1-1, the V gene TRBV18, with TRBD1 matching over 8 bases. The CDR3 is 13 residues long. CDR1 and CDR2 (germline): KGHSH, LQKENI. The V gene end was trimmed by 5 bases and the J gene end by 4 bases; junction bases not matched to a gene: 3. The CDR3 bases are TGTGCCAGCTCAGAAACAGGGGGCACTGAAGCTTTCTTT. This gives the protein CASSETGGTEAFF.

The genes are TRBV30 and TRBJ2-7, with 11 bases aligning to TRBD1. Germline lookup yields CDR1 GTSNPN and CDR2 SVGIG (reference sequence). V shed 5 bases, J shed 6 bases, and the junction held 6 bases outside the gene matches. The CDR3 runs 13 residues. The chain's CDR3 is CAWGRGQGAEQYF. The CDR3 nucleotides are TGTGCCTGGGGGAGAGGACAGGGGGCCGAGCAGTACTTC.

With respect to this clone: Other nucleotide sequences from this sample produce the same CDR3. The chain links TRBV5-1 to TRBJ1-2; D is ambiguous. This CDR3 spans 13 amino acids. V was shortened by 0 bases and J by 2 bases, with 5 bases between the two germline ends. Germline CDR1 SGHRS, CDR2 YFSETQ. The CDR3 protein is CASSLDRNYGYTF. The DNA of the CDR3 is TGCGCCAGCAGCTTGGACAGAAACTATGGCTACACCTTC.

This clone was seen only a few times. This sequence joins TRBV4-3 and TRBJ1-1; tentative D call: TRBD1 (6 bases). V was shortened by 0 bases and J by 8 bases, with 16 bases between the two germline ends. CDR1 is LGHNA, CDR2 YSLEER, per germline. The CDR3 has 15 amino acids. Written as DNA, the CDR3 is TGCGCCAGCAGCCAAGACACATGGGCTGGGGGCGAAGCTTTCTTT. Amino acid sequence: CASSQDTWAGGEAFF.

The chain has TRBV10-3 and TRBJ2-5; 9 bases agree with TRBD2. The CDR3 runs 17 residues. Losses at the gene ends were 6 bases for V and 2 bases for J; bases not matched to a gene: 13. In germline, CDR1 is ENHRY, CDR2 SYGVKD. Here the CDR3 reads CAISDTPGLAGQETQYF. The DNA for the CDR3 is TGTGCCATCAGCGACACTCCGGGGCTAGCGGGACAAGAGACCCAGTACTTC.

The chain joins TRBV30 to TRBJ2-2, with 8 bases that match TRBD2. The CDR3 is made up of 14 amino acids. J was trimmed by 3 bases and V by 5 bases; bases with no gene match: 5. The germline gives CDR1 GTSNPN, CDR2 SVGIG (reference sequence). CDR3 DNA sequence: TGTGCCTGGGCTCCGGGGGGGTACACCGGGGAGCTGTTTTTT. Protein: CAWAPGGYTGELFF.

This chain joins TRBV24-1 and TRBJ2-3; TRBD2 might be the D (5 bases). The ends were cut back, 3 bases at V and 2 bases at J, with 11 bases in the middle. The CDR3 sequence is 15 residues long. Per the germline V gene, CDR1 is KGHDR and CDR2 is SFDVKD. The CDR3 sequence: CATSDSGRPTDTQYF. The DNA of the CDR3 is TGTGCCACCAGTGATAGCGGAAGACCCACAGATACGCAGTATTTT.

The chain carries TRBV5-1 and TRBJ2-7, with D possibly matching TRBD2 (5 bases). The length of the CDR3 is 14 residues. The germline V gene has CDR1 SGHRS and CDR2 YFSETQ. Trimming stripped 0 bases from V and 2 bases from J, with 9 bases between. The chain's CDR3 is CASSLDGLPYEQYF. In DNA, the CDR3 is TGCGCCAGCAGCTTGGACGGACTTCCCTACGAGCAGTACTTC.

The gene calls are TRBV6-6 and TRBJ1-1; D remains unclear. V was pared by 0 bases and J by 12 bases, with 17 bases between. Germline CDR1 reads MNHNY; CDR2 reads SVGAGI (reference sequence). The CDR3 extends over 14 amino acids. CDR3 coding DNA: TGTGCCAGCAGTTACTCGAGTTTCTCTGAAATGCCTTTCTTT. Translated: CASSYSSFSEMPFF.

This chain connects TRBV7-3 to TRBJ2-7, with D maybe TRBD2 (6 bases). The CDR3 extends over 16 amino acids. The germline V gene encodes CDR1 SGHTA and CDR2 FQGTGA. V was cut by 5 bases and J by 3 bases, with 20 bases left in between. The CDR3 DNA sequence: TGTGCCAGCAGCACCTACCCCCCTAGCGAAGACTACGAGCAGTACTTC. Protein sequence: CASSTYPPSEDYEQYF.

V gene TRBV6-2 or TRBV6-3 combines with J gene TRBJ2-1; 10 bases align to TRBD2. Germline CDR1 reads MNHEY; CDR2 reads SVGEGT. V dropped 0 bases and J dropped 7; count of bases not matched to a gene: 9. The CDR3 is made up of 17 amino acids. The CDR3, as DNA: TGTGCCAGCAGTTACTCGATGAGCGGGAGGGCCGGGAATGAGCAGTTCTTC. Its translation: CASSYSMSGRAGNEQFF.

This chain uses TRBV28 with TRBJ1-1, with TRBD1 as a possible D gene (6 bases). Looked up from germline, CDR1 is MDHEN and CDR2 is SYDVKM. There are 14 residues in the CDR3. Deletions cut 3 bases from V and 10 bases from J, with 18 bases between. DNA of the CDR3: TGTGCCAGCAGTTTCATTCAGGGGACGGGTGGAGCTTTCTTT. Amino acids: CASSFIQGTGGAFF.

The chain links TRBV7-5 to TRBJ2-2; TRBD1, the table's D call, lacks a check against the DNA. TRBV7-5 is a recognized pseudogene. The CDR3 is 16 amino acids. CDR3 amino acids: CVRSFWLDRDTGELFF. The CDR3 DNA sequence: TGTGTCAGAAGCTTTTGGCTTGACAGGGACACCGGGGAGCTGTTTTTT.

The chain carries TRBV10-3 and TRBJ1-1; 10 nucleotides agree with TRBD1. Per the germline V gene, CDR1 is ENHRY and CDR2 is SYGVKD. V dropped 3 bases and J dropped 6; count of bases not matched to a gene: 4. The CDR3 length is 14 residues. CDR3 sequence: CAISDWDRGSEAFF. The CDR3 nucleotides read TGTGCCATCAGTGATTGGGACAGGGGATCTGAAGCTTTCTTT.